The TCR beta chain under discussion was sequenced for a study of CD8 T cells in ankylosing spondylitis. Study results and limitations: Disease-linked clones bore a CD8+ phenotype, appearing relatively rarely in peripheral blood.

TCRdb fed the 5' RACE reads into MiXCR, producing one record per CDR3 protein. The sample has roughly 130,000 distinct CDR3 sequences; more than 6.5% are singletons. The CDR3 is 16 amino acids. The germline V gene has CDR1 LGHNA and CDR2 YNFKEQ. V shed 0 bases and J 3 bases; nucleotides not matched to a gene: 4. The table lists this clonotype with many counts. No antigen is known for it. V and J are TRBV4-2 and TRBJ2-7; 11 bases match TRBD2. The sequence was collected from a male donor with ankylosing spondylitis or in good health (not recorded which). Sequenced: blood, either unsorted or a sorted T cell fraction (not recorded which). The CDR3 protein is CASSQEGTSGFYEQYF. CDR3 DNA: TGTGCCAGCAGCCAAGAAGGGACTAGCGGTTTCTACGAGCAGTACTTC.